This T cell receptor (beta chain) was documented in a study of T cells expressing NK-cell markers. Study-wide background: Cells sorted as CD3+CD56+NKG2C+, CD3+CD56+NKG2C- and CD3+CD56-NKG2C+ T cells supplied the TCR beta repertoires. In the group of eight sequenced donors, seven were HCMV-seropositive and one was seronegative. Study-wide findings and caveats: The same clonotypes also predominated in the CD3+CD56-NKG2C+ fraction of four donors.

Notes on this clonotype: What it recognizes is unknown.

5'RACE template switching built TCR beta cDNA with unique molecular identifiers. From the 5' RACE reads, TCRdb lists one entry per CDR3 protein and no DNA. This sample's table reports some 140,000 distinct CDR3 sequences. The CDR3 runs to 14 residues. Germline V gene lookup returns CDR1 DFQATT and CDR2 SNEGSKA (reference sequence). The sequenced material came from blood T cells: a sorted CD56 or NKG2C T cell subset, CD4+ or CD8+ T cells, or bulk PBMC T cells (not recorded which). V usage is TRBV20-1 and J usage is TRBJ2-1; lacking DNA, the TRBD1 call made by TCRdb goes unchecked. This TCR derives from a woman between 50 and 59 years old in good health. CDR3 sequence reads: CSARQAAPNWEQFF.